This is a list of T cell receptor beta chains from one sample in a study of shared clonotypes between healthy human individuals. Generated by immunoSEQ multiplex PCR, the TCRdb table keeps only in-frame clones and is missing some. In the table there are some 1.5 million clones, roughly 96% of which are singletons. The sequencing input was naive CD4+ T cells sorted from blood. The receptors stem from a man younger than 45 in good health. CDR3s include the opening cysteine and the closing phenylalanine or tryptophan. The order of the fields is J gene, V gene, CDR3 protein.

TRBJ2-1,TRBV11-2,CASSLDSTYNEQFF
TRBJ2-7,TRBV5-1,CASSLGARAYYEQYF
TRBJ2-7,TRBV5-5,CASSFPPNYEQYF
TRBJ2-5,TRBV5-8,CASRLVGGGETQYF
TRBJ2-1,TRBV10-3,CAISESNVLAGLNEQFF
TRBJ2-2,TRBV9,CASSLSNTGELFF
TRBJ2-3,TRBV10-1,CASSESARSTDTQYF
TRBJ2-3,TRBV5-6,CASSLASSGYTDTQYF
TRBJ2-1,TRBV5-4,CASSYSVAGGNEQFF
TRBJ2-2,TRBV12-1,CASSPQGEANTGELFF
TRBJ1-1,TRBV6-6,CASSYNRKDTEAFF
TRBJ2-1,TRBV7-2,CASSRGLAGTGIDEQFF
TRBJ1-2,TRBV6-6,CASSYSPTTGAYGYTF
TRBJ2-6,TRBV5-1,CASSLGPGANVLTF
TRBJ2-2,TRBV5-1,CASSFSGAPGGELFF
TRBJ2-7,TRBV7-2,CASSLQGQATYEQYF
TRBJ2-2,TRBV15,CATSRDLSLAGVVGELFF
TRBJ2-7,TRBV28,CAVPKGLAGDEQYF
TRBJ1-1,TRBV7-8,CASSLRGATEAFF
TRBJ2-7,TRBV7-2,CASSLAGEQYF
TRBJ2-1,TRBV6-5,CASSPLRPSYNEQFF
TRBJ2-1,TRBV4-1,CASSQGIAGLDYNEQFF
TRBJ1-2,TRBV9,CASSVDYTYGYTF
TRBJ2-3,TRBV6-6,CASRKASGVTDTQYF
TRBJ2-1,TRBV11-2,CASSLGRGFYNEQFF
TRBJ2-5,TRBV7-7,CASSLAPSGQETQYF
TRBJ1-1,TRBV28,CASSRIGEAFF
TRBJ2-2,TRBV11-2,CASSSPSFAELFF
TRBJ1-2,TRBV4-2,CASTDKQSGYTF
TRBJ1-5,TRBV6-5,CASTPYRDSNQPQHF
TRBJ2-2,TRBV5-1,CASSFLLDTNTGELFF
TRBJ2-1,TRBV7-2,CASSLASSGFNEQFF
TRBJ2-1,TRBV4-3,CASSQDFVGLRNEQFF
TRBJ1-1,TRBV2,CASSVEVNTEAFF
TRBJ2-7,TRBV5-4,CASTPSPGHEQYF
TRBJ2-7,TRBV10-2,CASRVFAGGLSEQYF
TRBJ2-3,TRBV5-1,CASSWTLSTDTQYF
TRBJ1-1,TRBV11-2,CASRAGTKGGTEAFF
TRBJ2-1,TRBV7-2,CASSSRTGLSEQFF
TRBJ2-3,TRBV5-1,CASSSMGSPDTQYF
TRBJ1-5,TRBV4-1,CASSQITRNQPQHF
TRBJ1-4,TRBV5-8,CASSLSGEKLFF